This T cell receptor beta chain was profiled in a study of T cell clonotyping in hematopoietic cell transplantation. Study-level points and caveats: Without cell sorting, CD4 versus CD8 contributions remain unresolved. Recipient TCR diversity dropped after transplant; expanded clonotypes rose from day 30 to 180. Few recipient clonotypes overlapped donors; over 95% were de novo at given depth. Graft donor and pretransplant recipient Inverse Simpson Index values predicted broader posttransplant TCR diversity.

The CDR3 extends over 14 amino acids. The V end was cut by 3 bases, the J end by 5 bases, with 13 bases between. The germline V gene has CDR1 ENHRY and CDR2 SYGVKD. TCRdb keeps only in-frame clones here, not all; method: immunoSEQ multiplex PCR. The sample consists of some 8,800 clones, 85% to 90% of them appearing once. A word on this clone: Its antigen remains unknown.

The TCR comes from a male patient aged 60-70 years who had an allogeneic stem cell transplant from a related donor, so the T cells may come from the graft donor. Some clones in this sample may be carry-over from other donors' samples. Material: peripheral blood mononuclear cells, obtained at the time of graft-versus-host disease after allogeneic stem cell transplant. The chain combines TRBV10-3 with TRBJ1-1; D is unclear. Written as DNA, the CDR3 is TGTGCCATCAGTGACCCCCCGGGATGGACTGAAGCTTTCTTT. Its translation: CAISDPPGWTEAFF.